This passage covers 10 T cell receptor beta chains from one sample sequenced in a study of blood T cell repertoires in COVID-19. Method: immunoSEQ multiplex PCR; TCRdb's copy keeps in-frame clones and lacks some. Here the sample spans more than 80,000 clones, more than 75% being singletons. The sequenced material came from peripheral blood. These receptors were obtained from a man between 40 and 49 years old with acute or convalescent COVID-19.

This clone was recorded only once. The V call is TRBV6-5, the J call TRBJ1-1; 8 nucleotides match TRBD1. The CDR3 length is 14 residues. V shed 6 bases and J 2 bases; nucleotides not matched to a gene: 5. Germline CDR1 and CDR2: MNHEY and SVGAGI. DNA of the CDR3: TGTGCCAGCAGACCGGACAGGGTCAACACTGAAGCTTTCTTT. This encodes CASRPDRVNTEAFF.

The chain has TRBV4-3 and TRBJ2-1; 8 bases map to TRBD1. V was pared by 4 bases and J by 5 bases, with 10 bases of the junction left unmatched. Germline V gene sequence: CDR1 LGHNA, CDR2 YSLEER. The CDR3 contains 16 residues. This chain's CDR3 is CASSRGPGQENNEQFF. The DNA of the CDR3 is TGCGCCAGCAGCCGAGGCCCGGGACAGGAGAACAATGAGCAGTTCTTC.

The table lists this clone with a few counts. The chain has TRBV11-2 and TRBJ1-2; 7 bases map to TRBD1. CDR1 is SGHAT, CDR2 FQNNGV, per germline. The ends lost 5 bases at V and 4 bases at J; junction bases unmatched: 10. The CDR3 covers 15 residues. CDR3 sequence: CASSRSPGGGYGYTF. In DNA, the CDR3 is TGTGCCAGCAGCCGTTCGCCAGGGGGAGGCTATGGCTACACCTTC.

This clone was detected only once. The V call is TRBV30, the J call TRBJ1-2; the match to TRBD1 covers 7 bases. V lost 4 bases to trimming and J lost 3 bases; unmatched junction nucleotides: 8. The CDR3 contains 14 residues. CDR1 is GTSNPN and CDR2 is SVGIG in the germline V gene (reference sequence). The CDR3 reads CAWTTSGGYYGYTF. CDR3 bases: TGTGCCTGGACCACGTCAGGGGGATACTATGGCTACACCTTC.

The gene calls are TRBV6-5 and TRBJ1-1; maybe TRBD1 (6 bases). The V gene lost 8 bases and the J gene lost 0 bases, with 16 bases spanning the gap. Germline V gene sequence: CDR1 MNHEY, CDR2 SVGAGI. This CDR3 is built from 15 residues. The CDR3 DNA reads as TGTGCCAGCTGGCGGACAGCGATCATGAACACTGAAGCTTTCTTT. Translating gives CASWRTAIMNTEAFF.

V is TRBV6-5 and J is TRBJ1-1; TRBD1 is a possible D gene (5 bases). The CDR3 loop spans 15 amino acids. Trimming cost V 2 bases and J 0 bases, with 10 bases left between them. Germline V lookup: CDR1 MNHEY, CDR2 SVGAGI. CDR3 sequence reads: CASSYGAGMNTEAFF. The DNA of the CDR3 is TGTGCCAGCAGTTACGGTGCAGGGATGAACACTGAAGCTTTCTTT.

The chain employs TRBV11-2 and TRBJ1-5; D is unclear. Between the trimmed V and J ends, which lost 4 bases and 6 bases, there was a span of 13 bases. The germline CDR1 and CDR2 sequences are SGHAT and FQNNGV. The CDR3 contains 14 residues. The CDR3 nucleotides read TGTGCCAGCAGCTATTACGGGATAGGTCAGCCCCAGCATTTT. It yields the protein CASSYYGIGQPQHF.

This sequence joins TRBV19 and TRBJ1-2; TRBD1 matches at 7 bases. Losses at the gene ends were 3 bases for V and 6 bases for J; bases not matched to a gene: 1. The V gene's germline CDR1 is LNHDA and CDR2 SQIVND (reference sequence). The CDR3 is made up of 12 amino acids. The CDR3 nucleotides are TGTGCCAGTAGTATCGGACAGGATGGCTACACCTTC. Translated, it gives CASSIGQDGYTF. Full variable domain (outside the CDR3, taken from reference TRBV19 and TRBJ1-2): DGGITQSPKYLFRKEGQNVTLSCEQNLNHDAMYWYRQDPGQGLRLIYYSQIVNDFQKGDIAEGYSVSREKKESFPLTVTSAQKNPTAFYLCASSIGQDGYTFGSGTRLTVV.

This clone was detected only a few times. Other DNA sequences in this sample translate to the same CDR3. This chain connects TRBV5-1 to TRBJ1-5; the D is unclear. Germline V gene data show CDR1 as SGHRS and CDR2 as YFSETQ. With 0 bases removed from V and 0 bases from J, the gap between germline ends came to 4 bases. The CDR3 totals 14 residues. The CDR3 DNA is TGCGCCAGCAGCTTGGAGCCTAGCAATCAGCCCCAGCATTTT. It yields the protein CASSLEPSNQPQHF.

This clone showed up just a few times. This CDR3 reads CASSLQAGGYNEQFF. CDR3 in DNA: TGTGCCAGCAGCTTACAAGCGGGAGGCTACAATGAGCAGTTCTTC. The V gene is TRBV7-2, the J gene TRBJ2-1; 9 nucleotides agree with TRBD2. The germline gives CDR1 SGHTA, CDR2 FQGNSA. V lost 2 bases and J lost 3; bases outside the gene matches: 2. There are 15 residues in the CDR3.